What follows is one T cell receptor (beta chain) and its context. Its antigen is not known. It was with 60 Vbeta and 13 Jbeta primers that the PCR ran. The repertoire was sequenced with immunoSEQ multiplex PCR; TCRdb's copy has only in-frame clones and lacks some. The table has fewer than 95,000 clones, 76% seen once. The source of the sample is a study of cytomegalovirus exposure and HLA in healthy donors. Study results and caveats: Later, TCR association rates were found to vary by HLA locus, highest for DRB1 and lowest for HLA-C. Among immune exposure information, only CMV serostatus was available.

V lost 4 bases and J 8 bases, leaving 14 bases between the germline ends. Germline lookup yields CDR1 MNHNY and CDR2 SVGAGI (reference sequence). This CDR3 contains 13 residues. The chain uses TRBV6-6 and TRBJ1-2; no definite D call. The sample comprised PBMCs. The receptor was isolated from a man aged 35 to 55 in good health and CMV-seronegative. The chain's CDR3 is CASSLLLSEGYTF. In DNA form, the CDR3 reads TGTGCCAGCAGTTTACTCCTTAGTGAGGGCTACACCTTC.